The TCR beta chain described here comes from a study of blood T cell repertoires in COVID-19. This CDR3 spans 14 amino acids. CDR1 and CDR2 (germline): SGHDT, YYEEEE. V was cut by 2 bases and J by 4 bases, with 12 bases left in between. Each participant's cohort was designated according to participant-reported clinical history. The table came from immunoSEQ multiplex PCR; TCRdb's copy has only in-frame clones and leaves some out. The sample comprises hundreds of thousands of clones, roughly 85% of which are singletons, and 4.8% rests with the top ten. This clone was seen once. The TCR was taken from a woman aged 50 to 60 who had been exposed to COVID-19. The rearrangement uses TRBV5-6 and TRBJ1-1, with a possible D match to TRBD1 (5 bases). The sample was PBMCs or T cells enriched from blood (not recorded which). CDR3 amino acids: CASSLAGRSTEAFF. CDR3 in DNA: TGTGCCAGCAGCTTAGCGGGGCGTTCCACTGAAGCTTTCTTT.